This paragraph reports one TCR beta chain. The data were taken from a study of cytomegalovirus exposure and HLA in healthy donors. Germline values: CDR1 SGDLS, CDR2 YYNGEE. J was trimmed by 0 bases and V by 4 bases; bases with no gene match: 1. The CDR3 extends over 14 amino acids. PCR primers comprised 60 Vbeta and 13 Jbeta primers. Sequenced by immunoSEQ multiplex PCR; TCRdb stores in-frame clones only, minus some. The sample comprises approximately 150,000 clones, 70% to 90% of which are singletons, and approximately 2.5% rests with the top ten. The chain combines TRBV9 with TRBJ2-1, with 7 bases fitting TRBD1. Sequenced material: PBMCs. The clonotype originates from a man aged 30-40 years in good health and CMV-seropositive. The CDR3 loop is CASSSGGSYNEQFF. CDR3 nucleotide sequence: TGTGCCAGCAGCTCAGGGGGCTCCTACAATGAGCAGTTCTTC.